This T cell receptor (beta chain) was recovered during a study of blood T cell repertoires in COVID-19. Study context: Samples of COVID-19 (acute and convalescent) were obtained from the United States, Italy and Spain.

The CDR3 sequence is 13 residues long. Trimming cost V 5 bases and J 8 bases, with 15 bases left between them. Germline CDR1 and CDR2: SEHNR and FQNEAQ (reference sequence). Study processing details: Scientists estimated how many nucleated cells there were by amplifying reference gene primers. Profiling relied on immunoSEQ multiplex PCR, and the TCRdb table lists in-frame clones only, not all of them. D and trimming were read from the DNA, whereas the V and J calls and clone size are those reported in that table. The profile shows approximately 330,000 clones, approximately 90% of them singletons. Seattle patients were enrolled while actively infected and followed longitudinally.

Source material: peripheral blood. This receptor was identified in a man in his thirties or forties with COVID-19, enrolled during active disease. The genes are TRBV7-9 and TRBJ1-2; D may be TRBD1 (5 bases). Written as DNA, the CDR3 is TGTGCCAGCAGCCTCAGGGTTGCGCTCGGCTACACCTTC. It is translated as CASSLRVALGYTF.